Listed here are 11 T cell receptor beta chains from one sample, sequenced in a study of blood T cells in healthy people across ages. The use of a sample-barcoded 5' primer and a J-beta primer mix characterized a second PCR of roughly 7 to 12 cycles. MiXCR, applied by TCRdb to the 5' RACE reads, yields one record per CDR3 protein. Among about a million distinct CDR3 sequences listed, more than 30% were seen once. The sequenced sample consisted of blood. The receptors stem from a man in his late teens or twenties in good health.

On this clonotype itself: One end of the junction does not line up with germline, which may come from a read error. The J gene is TRBJ2-3, the V gene TRBV7-3, with 9 positions matching TRBD2. This CDR3 is 15 amino acids long. Germline CDR1 SGHTA, CDR2 FQGTGA. This chain's CDR3 is CVSSPSGVGTDTQYF. DNA of the CDR3: TGTGTCAGCAGCCCTAGCGGGGTCGGCACAGATACGCAGTATTTT.

The CDR3 is CASSSWTGAPLIHEQFF. DNA of the CDR3: TGTGCCAGCAGCTCGTGGACAGGGGCCCCCCTAATCCATGAGCAGTTCTTC. This chain connects TRBV11-2 to TRBJ2-1; TRBD1 aligns across 9 bases. The CDR3 has 17 amino acids. Germline V gene lookup returns CDR1 SGHAT and CDR2 FQNNGV. Trimming took 4 bases from V and 8 from J; bases not matched to a gene: 15.

This clonotype has only a few counts. The CDR3 nucleotides are TGTGCCATCAGCGCCTCAGGGGCGGGGAATCAGCCCCAGCATTTT. It translates to CAISASGAGNQPQHF. The chain joins TRBV10-3 to TRBJ1-5, with D possibly being TRBD1 (6 bases). This CDR3 has 15 residues. Germline CDR1 and CDR2: ENHRY and SYGVKD. V lost 6 bases to trimming and J lost 4 bases, with 16 bases between them.

J is TRBJ2-3 and V is TRBV6-1; D is uncertain. Germline loops: CDR1 MNHNS, CDR2 SASEGT. Between the trimmed V and J ends, which lost 3 bases and 6 bases, there was a span of 16 bases. This CDR3 comprises 15 residues. The CDR3 DNA follows: TGTGCCAGCAGTGAGCGAGCGAGGAAGTCCGATACGCAGTATTTT. Translating gives CASSERARKSDTQYF.

The sample holds many counts of this clonotype. The chain has TRBV4-3 and TRBJ2-7; TRBD2 might be the D (5 bases). Germline V gene lookup returns CDR1 LGHNA and CDR2 YSLEER. The CDR3 runs to 16 residues. V was shortened by 0 bases and J by 2 bases, with 14 bases between the two germline ends. The DNA for the CDR3 is TGCGCCAGCAGCCAAGAATTCGGGGTCATAACCTACGAGCAGTACTTC. Encoded protein: CASSQEFGVITYEQYF.

The chain joins TRBV10-3 to TRBJ1-5; weak D call: TRBD1 (6 bases). This CDR3 is built from 13 residues. The V gene's germline CDR1 is ENHRY and CDR2 SYGVKD. The V end was cut by 10 bases, the J end by 3 bases, with 13 bases between. CDR3 bases: TGTGCCACCCAGGACAGCGCCAATCAGCCCCAGCATTTT. It encodes CATQDSANQPQHF.

In this sample, this clonotype turned up a few times. This sequence joins TRBV2 and TRBJ1-5, with D hard to call. Trimming stripped 8 bases from V and 3 bases from J, with 11 bases between. Per germline, CDR1 SNHLY and CDR2 FYNNEI. CDR3 length: 13 residues. CDR3 region: CASRKENNQPQHF. In DNA, the CDR3 is TGTGCCAGCCGGAAGGAGAACAATCAGCCCCAGCATTTT.

This chain joins TRBV27 and TRBJ1-1, with unresolved D. The CDR3 is 17 amino acids. The germline V and J ends were trimmed by 2 bases and 0 bases, with 16 bases remaining between them. CDR1 and CDR2 from the germline V gene are MNHEY and SMNVEV (reference sequence). The CDR3 DNA reads TGTGCCAGCAGTTTAAAATCAACAGCACCTTTGAACACTGAAGCTTTCTTT. Its protein product is CASSLKSTAPLNTEAFF.

The V call is TRBV24-1, the J call TRBJ2-1; 10 positions agree with TRBD1. The V gene's germline CDR1 is KGHDR and CDR2 SFDVKD. This CDR3 has 15 amino acids. The J segment lost 7 bases and the V segment lost 1 base, leaving 3 bases of the junction unmatched. CDR3 coding DNA: TGTGCCACCAGTGATTTAAGGGACAGGGGAAATGAGCAGTTCTTC. Encoded protein: CATSDLRDRGNEQFF.

This clonotype appeared a few times. This sequence joins TRBV20-1 and TRBJ1-2, with D maybe TRBD1 (6 bases). This CDR3 spans 14 amino acids. CDR1 and CDR2 from the germline V gene are DFQATT and SNEGSKA (reference sequence). Trimming removed 7 bases from V and 0 bases from J, with 15 bases in between. The CDR3 loop is CSVGAQVSNYGYTF. The CDR3 nucleotides are TGCAGTGTGGGGGCCCAGGTTTCTAACTATGGCTACACCTTC.

This clonotype was detected many times. This sequence joins TRBV20-1 and TRBJ1-5, with 7 nucleotides matching TRBD1. Germline V CDR1 and CDR2: DFQATT, SNEGSKA (reference sequence). The CDR3 totals 17 residues. Trimming at V came to 5 bases and at J to 1 base, leaving 14 bases not matched to a gene. The chain's CDR3 is CSAGEGVGGRSNQPQHF. CDR3 in DNA: TGCAGTGCTGGGGAAGGGGTAGGGGGCCGGAGCAATCAGCCCCAGCATTTT.